This TCR beta chain came from a study of blood T cells in healthy people across ages. The V end was cut by 4 bases, the J end by 3 bases, with 10 bases between. Germline CDR1 SQVTM, CDR2 ANQGSEA. The CDR3 runs to 12 residues. The use of a sample-barcoded 5' primer and a J-beta primer mix characterized a second PCR of roughly 6 to 11 cycles. TCRdb called the 5' RACE reads again in MiXCR, with one record for every CDR3 protein. The sample contains over 600,000 distinct CDR3 sequences, 40% to 45% of which appear only once. Sequenced sample: blood. This clonotype was sampled from a man older than 75 in good health. The chain uses TRBV29-1 and TRBJ2-7; D is unresolved. CDR3 sequence reads: CSVGRRYYEQYF. As DNA, the CDR3 is TGCAGCGTTGGGAGAAGGTACTACGAGCAGTACTTC.